Listed here is a single T cell receptor (beta chain). The antigen is not known. The data are from a study of cytomegalovirus exposure and HLA in healthy donors. Use of 60 Vbeta and 13 Jbeta primers characterized the PCR. Some clones are missing from TCRdb's copy, which holds only in-frame ones; the method was immunoSEQ multiplex PCR. The table shows 65,000 to 95,000 clones, with under 80% occurring only once. CDR3 length equals 14 residues. Losses at the gene ends were 2 bases for V and 4 bases for J; bases not matched to a gene: 3. Per germline, CDR1 LNHDA and CDR2 SQIVND (reference sequence). Regarding the study as a whole: An analysis was carried out later, and it reportedly showed fewer N-insertions in an Asian-associated ancestry cluster than the approximately 680-donor mean. In an earlier analysis, productive rearrangement rates for most beta V segments clustered near 87% or 30%.

V usage is TRBV19 and J usage is TRBJ1-1; 8 bases line up with TRBD1. The sequence was collected from a male donor in good health and CMV-seropositive. The sequenced sample consisted of PBMCs. The CDR3 protein is CASSIPQGATEAFF. The CDR3 coding sequence is TGTGCCAGTAGTATACCTCAGGGGGCCACTGAAGCTTTCTTT.